Presented here are 24 T cell receptor beta chains from one specimen sequenced in a study of T cell repertoires in aging, cancer and after chemotherapy. The template was genomic DNA from peripheral blood, not RNA. TRB rearrangements spanning V, D and J were amplified using mixed TRB-A/B primers. MiXCR was run by TCRdb on the multiplex PCR reads, yielding one entry per CDR3 protein. The sample lists over a thousand distinct CDR3 sequences, about a quarter occurring once. The sample consisted of blood. These receptors came from a human donor with a blood cancer.

V usage is TRBV20-1 and J usage is TRBJ1-2; a weak D match, TRBD1 (6 bases). Trimming cost V 6 bases and J 5 bases, with 22 bases left between them. Germline CDR1 reads DFQATT; CDR2 reads SNEGSKA (reference sequence). There are 15 residues in the CDR3. In DNA form, the CDR3 reads TGCAGTGCCACCACACCACGGGACACCCAATATGGCTACACCTTC. The encoded protein is CSATTPRDTQYGYTF.

Within the sample, this clonotype is medium-sized. CDR3 residues: CATSVESGGQGAGEQFF. CDR3 coding DNA: TGTGCCACCAGTGTCGAGTCGGGGGGACAGGGGGCAGGCGAGCAGTTCTTC. J is TRBJ2-1 and V is TRBV24-1; TRBD1 matches at 12 bases. V was pared by 5 bases and J by 10 bases, with 14 bases of the junction left unmatched. The CDR3 is made up of 17 amino acids. CDR1 is KGHDR and CDR2 is SFDVKD in the germline V gene.

This clonotype is classed as large (0.1 to 1%). V and J are TRBV6-5 and TRBJ2-2; 9 bases line up with TRBD2. This CDR3 comprises 15 residues. CDR1 and CDR2 (germline): MNHEY, SVGAGI. V shed 7 bases, J shed 5 bases, and the junction held 8 bases outside the gene matches. CDR3 residues: CASTPRLAGTGELFF. CDR3 sequence (DNA): TGTGCCAGCACCCCCCGCCTAGCGGGGACCGGGGAGCTGTTTTTT.

By share of the sample, this clonotype is large. The rearrangement joins TRBV30 to TRBJ2-5; weak D call: TRBD1 (6 bases). Germline V gene data show CDR1 as GTSNPN and CDR2 as SVGIG (reference sequence). The CDR3 consists of 12 residues. Trimming removed 4 bases from V and 8 bases from J, with 14 bases in between. This chain's CDR3 is CAWTWKQGTQYF. The CDR3 DNA follows: TGTGCCTGGACTTGGAAACAGGGTACCCAGTACTTC.

Turning to this clonotype: A much larger clone differs from this one at a single base, so this may be a read error. The CDR3 spells CAISAVKGYYNEQFF. The CDR3 region has the DNA TGTGCCATCAGTGCAGTAAAGGGATACTACAATGAGCAGTTCTTC. This chain links TRBV10-3 with TRBJ2-1; no clear D gene. The CDR3 spans 15 residues. The ends were cut back, 4 bases at V and 3 bases at J, with 13 bases in the middle. Per the germline V gene, CDR1 is ENHRY and CDR2 is SYGVKD.

This clonotype ranks as medium-sized (0.01 to 0.1%). The chain links TRBV19 to TRBJ1-1; D is unclear. The CDR3 consists of 15 residues. V lost 5 bases to trimming and J lost 0 bases, with 13 bases between them. Germline V gene lookup returns CDR1 LNHDA and CDR2 SQIVND (reference sequence). The CDR3 spells CASSSMDGMNTEAFF. CDR3 nucleotides: TGTGCCAGTAGTTCCATGGACGGTATGAACACTGAAGCTTTCTTT.

Sample share makes this clonotype medium-sized. This chain joins TRBV20-1 and TRBJ2-1; 9 bases are a match to TRBD2. The CDR3 sequence is 16 residues long. Trimming took 3 bases from V and 5 from J; bases not matched to a gene: 11. Germline V gene data show CDR1 as DFQATT and CDR2 as SNEGSKA (reference sequence). CDR3 in DNA: TGCAGTGCTAGGCTAGCGGGACGGGCCGAGCACAATGAGCAGTTCTTC. This codes for CSARLAGRAEHNEQFF.

Concerning this clonotype itself: This sequence may be a read error, since a much larger clone differs from it by one base. The chain employs TRBV5-4 and TRBJ2-4, with 8 bases identical to TRBD2. The CDR3 totals 16 residues. Looked up from germline, CDR1 is SGHNT and CDR2 is YYREEE (reference sequence). CDR3 sequence reads: CASSLDQRGTKNSQYF. CDR3 bases: TGTGCCAGCAGCTTGGACCAGCGGGGGACCAAAAACAGTCAGTACTTC.

Worth noting for this clonotype: A much larger clone differs by one base, so this may be a read error. The CDR3 does not close with the conserved phenylalanine or tryptophan, likely indicating a read error. CDR3 DNA: TGTGCCAGTAGTGGACACCCTGAAGCTTTCCTT. Protein product: CASSGHPEAFL. The V and J genes are TRBV19 and TRBJ1-1; possible D gene TRBD1, 5 bases. This CDR3 region has 11 residues. V lost 5 bases, J lost 6 bases, and 7 bases lay in between. Germline V gives CDR1 LNHDA, CDR2 SQIVND (reference sequence).

The gene calls are TRBV7-9 and TRBJ2-1; 13 bases map to TRBD2. Germline loops: CDR1 SEHNR, CDR2 FQNEAQ (reference sequence). The CDR3 spans 19 residues. V shed 5 bases and J 5 bases; nucleotides not matched to a gene: 15. CDR3 bases: TGTGCCAGCAGCGAGCCACTAGCGGGAGGGCCTCTACGCCACAATGAGCAGTTCTTC. Its protein is CASSEPLAGGPLRHNEQFF.

By proportion, this clonotype is medium-sized. The chain recombines TRBV7-2 with TRBJ2-1, with D perhaps matching TRBD2 (6 bases). Trimming removed 6 bases from V and 4 bases from J, with 10 bases in between. Germline lookup yields CDR1 SGHTA and CDR2 FQGNSA. This CDR3 is 13 amino acids long. The DNA of the CDR3 is TGTGCCAGCAGACCGGGGACTTACAATGAGCAGTTCTTC. It yields the protein CASRPGTYNEQFF. The variable domain in full, with the rest retrieved from reference TRBV7-2 and TRBJ2-1, is GAGVSQSPSNKVTEKGKDVELRCDPISGHTALYWYRQSLGQGLEFLIYFQGNSAPDKSGLPSDRFSAERTGGSVSTLTIQRTQQEDSAVYLCASRPGTYNEQFFGPGTRLTVL.

In its sample, this clonotype ranks as medium-sized (0.01 to 0.1%). The chain links TRBV5-6 to TRBJ2-1; no clear D gene. V lost 1 base to trimming and J lost 2 bases, with 19 bases between them. The CDR3 contains 18 residues. CDR1 and CDR2 from the germline V gene are SGHDT and YYEEEE. The CDR3 region has the DNA TGTGCCAGCAGCTTGAGGCTTGTACTTCCAAGGACCTACAATGAGCAGTTCTTC. It codes for CASSLRLVLPRTYNEQFF.

In its sample, this clonotype ranks as medium-sized (0.01 to 0.1%). The V gene is TRBV20-1, the J gene TRBJ2-1; D call uncertain. The ends were cut back, 3 bases at V and 5 bases at J, with 8 bases in the middle. Per the germline V gene, CDR1 is DFQATT and CDR2 is SNEGSKA (reference sequence). This CDR3 has 12 residues. CDR3 sequence reads: CSARHPDNEQFF. The CDR3 DNA sequence: TGCAGTGCTAGGCACCCGGACAATGAGCAGTTCTTC.

The V and J genes are TRBV20-1 and TRBJ1-4; D is uncertain. From germline, CDR1 is DFQATT and CDR2 SNEGSKA (reference sequence). This CDR3 has 14 amino acids. Deletions cut 3 bases from V and 3 bases from J, with 11 bases between. CDR3 sequence reads: CSARGWASNEKLFF. DNA of the CDR3: TGCAGTGCTAGGGGGTGGGCATCTAATGAAAAACTGTTTTTT.

This clonotype is medium-sized in the sample. V gene TRBV6-6 combines with J gene TRBJ2-1; no firm D call. Germline CDR1 reads MNHNY; CDR2 reads SVGAGI (reference sequence). The CDR3 totals 11 residues. V lost 10 bases, J lost 4 bases, and 8 bases lay in between. CDR3 DNA: TGTGCCACCCTAGGTTACAATGAGCAGTTCTTC. This encodes CATLGYNEQFF.

As to this clonotype: This clone may be a read error of a much larger clone one base away. The CDR3 coding sequence is TGCAGTGCTAGGGATATTGGAAACACCATATATTTT. Its protein is CSARDIGNTIYF. This chain uses TRBV20-1 with TRBJ1-3; no clear D gene. This CDR3 has 12 residues. CDR1 and CDR2 (germline): DFQATT, SNEGSKA (reference sequence). Deletions cut 3 bases from V and 3 bases from J, with 6 bases between.

V gene TRBV5-1 combines with J gene TRBJ2-5; TRBD2 matches 11 bases. Germline trimming cut 6 bases from V and 5 bases from J; bases unmatched to any gene: 9. The CDR3 consists of 15 residues. CDR1 and CDR2 (germline): SGHRS, YFSETQ. The CDR3 region is CASTISGGAGETQYF. The CDR3 bases are TGCGCCAGCACCATTAGCGGGGGGGCAGGTGAGACCCAGTACTTC.

V usage is TRBV4-1 and J usage is TRBJ2-1; 8 nucleotides align to TRBD2. Per germline, CDR1 MGHRA and CDR2 YSYEKL. The trim removed 7 bases at V and 7 bases at J, leaving 15 bases unmatched. This CDR3 region has 16 residues. CDR3 DNA sequence: TGCGCCAGCAAGAGTTCCGCGGGAGGTGTTTGGAATGAGCAGTTCTTC. Protein sequence: CASKSSAGGVWNEQFF.

By its share, this clonotype is medium-sized. CDR3 sequence: CASSLIGRGNDEQYF. The CDR3 bases are TGTGCCAGCAGCTTGATCGGCAGGGGAAATGACGAGCAGTACTTC. The rearrangement joins TRBV7-2 to TRBJ2-7; perhaps TRBD1 as D (6 bases). The V end was cut by 3 bases, the J end by 5 bases, with 17 bases between. The CDR3 is 15 amino acids. Germline V CDR1 and CDR2: SGHTA, FQGNSA.

By share of the sample, this clonotype is medium-sized. The rearrangement joins TRBV7-9 to TRBJ1-1; perhaps TRBD1 as D (5 bases). V gave up 6 bases and J gave up 4 bases, with 15 bases separating them. This CDR3 is 14 amino acids long. Germline CDR1 is SEHNR and CDR2 is FQNEAQ (reference sequence). The CDR3 is CASSLLRDGTEAFF. The CDR3 region has the DNA TGTGCCAGCAGTCTTCTCCGGGACGGCACTGAAGCTTTCTTT.

V is TRBV20-1 and J is TRBJ2-2, with TRBD1 matching 10 bases. This CDR3 is built from 13 residues. The germline V gene encodes CDR1 DFQATT and CDR2 SNEGSKA (reference sequence). The trim removed 6 bases at V and 7 bases at J, leaving 5 bases unmatched. CDR3 in amino acids: CSAGWTGGGELFF. The CDR3 DNA is TGCAGTGCCGGGTGGACAGGGGGCGGGGAGCTGTTTTTT.

The chain combines TRBV6-5 with TRBJ1-4; 7 bases fit TRBD1. The CDR3 contains 17 residues. V gave up 0 bases and J gave up 4 bases; unmatched junction bases: 8. Per germline, CDR1 MNHEY and CDR2 SVGAGI. The CDR3 sequence is CASSYSFQGGVNEKLFF. Here the CDR3 DNA reads TGTGCCAGCAGTTACTCTTTTCAGGGGGGAGTTAATGAAAAACTGTTTTTT.

This clonotype was seen a few times. The chain joins TRBV14 to TRBJ2-7; the match to TRBD1 covers 8 bases. The V gene end was trimmed by 5 bases and the J gene end by 0 bases; junction bases not matched to a gene: 3. The CDR3 runs 14 residues. Germline values: CDR1 SGHDN, CDR2 FVKESK. This chain's CDR3 is CASSFTGGSYEQYF. The CDR3, as DNA: TGTGCCAGCAGCTTTACAGGGGGCTCCTACGAGCAGTACTTC. Filled out from reference TRBV14 and TRBJ2-7, the complete variable domain reads EAGVTQFPSHSVIEKGQTVTLRCDPISGHDNLYWYRRVMGKEIKFLLHFVKESKQDESGMPNNRFLAERTGGTYSTLKVQPAELEDSGVYFCASSFTGGSYEQYFGPGTRLTVT.

The chain is built from TRBV28 and TRBJ2-1; D remains ambiguous. V lost 2 bases and J lost 7, with 18 bases in between. Per germline, CDR1 MDHEN and CDR2 SYDVKM. The length of the CDR3 is 16 residues. CDR3 loop: CASSLGVGWSLNEQFF. The CDR3 DNA is TGTGCCAGCAGTTTAGGGGTGGGGTGGAGTTTGAATGAGCAGTTCTTC.